Below, 5 T cell receptor beta chains from the same sample are listed, as sequenced in a study of a mutant IDH1 vaccine in newly diagnosed glioma. The antigens these receptors bind are not known. Using immunoSEQ multiplex PCR, the repertoire was profiled, and TCRdb retains in-frame clones only, with some absent. The sample carries under 60,000 clones, approximately 80% recorded once. Time point given: week 47, end of study. A single vaccine dose contained 300 ug of mutant IDH1 20-mer peptide, and topical imiquimod was used with it. This material consisted of PBMCs, taken from a glioma patient whose treatment included an IDH1 peptide vaccine. The source of these receptors is a woman between 40 and 55 years old with glioma. Some clones in this sample may be carry-over from other donors' samples.

Concerning this clone: The same CDR3 also results from other DNA sequences found in this sample. V usage is TRBV6-1 and J usage is TRBJ2-2; 12 nucleotides line up with TRBD2. The ends lost 2 bases at V and 6 bases at J; junction bases unmatched: 1. This CDR3 is 15 amino acids long. Per germline, CDR1 MNHNS and CDR2 SASEGT. The CDR3 nucleotides are TGTGCCAGCAGTGAACTAGCGGGGGGGCCCGGGGAGCTGTTTTTT. Translation: CASSELAGGPGELFF.

This clone has only one observation. This chain joins TRBV29-1 and TRBJ2-5; D perhaps matches TRBD1 (5 bases). This CDR3 comprises 14 residues. CDR1 SQVTM and CDR2 ANQGSEA come from the germline V gene. V dropped 3 bases and J dropped 5 bases, with 16 bases sitting between them. The CDR3 reads CSVDIGALGETQYF. The CDR3 bases are TGCAGCGTTGACATAGGGGCGCTAGGGGAGACCCAGTACTTC.

The V and J genes are TRBV6-1 and TRBJ2-7; weak D call: TRBD2 (5 bases). V was shortened by 3 bases and J by 7 bases, with 16 bases between the two germline ends. Germline CDR1 is MNHNS and CDR2 is SASEGT. This CDR3 comprises 14 residues. CDR3 residues: CASSDGAFRGEQYF. CDR3 nucleotides: TGTGCCAGCAGTGACGGAGCTTTTCGGGGAGAGCAGTACTTC.

The rearrangement uses TRBV6-5 and TRBJ1-1; 8 nucleotides match TRBD1. The CDR3 contains 14 residues. The ends lost 7 bases at V and 6 bases at J; junction bases unmatched: 10. The V gene's germline CDR1 is MNHEY and CDR2 SVGAGI. The CDR3 reads CASILATGGAEAFF. The CDR3 DNA is TGTGCCAGCATTTTAGCAACAGGGGGAGCTGAAGCTTTCTTT.

This clone was observed a handful of times. The V gene is TRBV15, the J gene TRBJ2-3; D uncertain. The CDR3 is 13 amino acids. Germline assignment: CDR1 LNHNV and CDR2 YYDKDF (reference sequence). Deletions cut 0 bases from V and 9 bases from J, with 10 bases between. CDR3 sequence (DNA): TGTGCCACCAGCAGAGATCGGACCCCAACGCAGTATTTT. Translated: CATSRDRTPTQYF.